The rows below give T cell receptor beta chains drawn from one sample of a study of cytomegalovirus exposure and HLA in healthy donors. TCRdb's table, derived via immunoSEQ multiplex PCR, lists solely in-frame clones and lacks some. The table lists about 160,000 clones, roughly 80% of them singletons. The material sequenced was PBMCs. Receptors were obtained from a woman aged 45-65 years in good health and CMV-seronegative. Both conserved end residues are part of each CDR3. The D gene is left open where the match is weak. Some rows have no size entry. The others give once, few or many, or a class for an expanded clone.

d_gene,v_gene,j_gene,abundance,CDR3nt,CDR3aa
NA,TRBV7-9,TRBJ1-1,NA,TGTGCCAGCAGCCAGAGCCCCGACGGGGAATTGGCTGAAGCTTTCTTT,CASSQSPDGELAEAFF
NA,TRBV7-3,TRBJ2-4,NA,TGTGCCAGCAGTTTGGGACTTGGGGGCAAAAACATTCAGTACTTC,CASSLGLGGKNIQYF
TRBD1,TRBV4-3,TRBJ1-3,NA,TGCGCCAGCAGCAAATACGACAGGGGAGGAAACACCATATATTTT,CASSKYDRGGNTIYF
NA,TRBV7-9,TRBJ2-7,NA,TGTTCCAGCAGCAAGGATCCGACGAGGGAGCAGTACTTC,CSSSKDPTREQYF
TRBD1,TRBV27,TRBJ1-4,few,TGTGCCGGGGACAGGGGGCCTGAAAAACTGTTTTTT,CAGDRGPEKLFF
NA,TRBV5-1,TRBJ1-2,NA,TGCGCCAGCAGCTTAGGGGGGGCCGGTGGCTACACCTTC,CASSLGGAGGYTF
NA,TRBV5-4,TRBJ2-5,NA,TGTGCCAGCAGCTTGGGCAGCGTCGGAGAGACCCAGTACTTC,CASSLGSVGETQYF
TRBD1,TRBV6-1,TRBJ1-1,NA,TGTGCCAGCACCCGAACAGGGGACACTGAAGCTTTCTTT,CASTRTGDTEAFF
NA,TRBV30,TRBJ2-7,NA,TGTGCCTGGCAGGCGAACTCCTACGAGCAGTACTTC,CAWQANSYEQYF
TRBD2,TRBV27,TRBJ2-7,NA,TGTGCCAGCAGTTTGGCCGGCGGGAGGAGGTACGAGCAGTACTTC,CASSLAGGRRYEQYF
NA,TRBV5-5,TRBJ1-2,NA,TGTGCCAGCAGCTTGATTGTCGGGCAGGAGGTGGCCCATGGCTACACCTTC,CASSLIVGQEVAHGYTF
TRBD2,TRBV7-2,TRBJ2-7,NA,TGTGCCAGCAGCTTAGTGGCGGGAGACGAGCAGTACTTC,CASSLVAGDEQYF
NA,TRBV20-1,TRBJ1-2,NA,TGCAGTGCTAGCCGTACGGGAGGCTACACCTTC,CSASRTGGYTF
NA,TRBV5-5,TRBJ2-1,NA,TGTGCCAGCAGTTTGTGGGACACCTACAATGAGCAGTTCTTC,CASSLWDTYNEQFF
NA,TRBV5-4,TRBJ2-3,NA,TGTGCCAGCAGGCGGAATAATACAGGGAGCACAGATACGCAGTATTTT,CASRRNNTGSTDTQYF
TRBD1,TRBV7-7,TRBJ2-3,NA,TGTGCCAGCAGCGTAGGGACAGGGGATACGCAGTATTTT,CASSVGTGDTQYF
TRBD1,TRBV11-3,TRBJ2-6,few,TGTGCCAGCAGCTTGGGACAGGGAACTGGGGCCAACGTCCTGACTTTC,CASSLGQGTGANVLTF
TRBD1,TRBV10-1,TRBJ2-7,NA,TGCGCCAGCAGTTCGACAGGGCTAGAGCAGTACTTC,CASSSTGLEQYF
TRBD1,TRBV10-2,TRBJ1-1,NA,TGCGCCAGCATTTTTTCTTTGACAGGGAACACTGAGGCTTTCTTT,CASIFSLTGNTEAFF
NA,TRBV12-5,TRBJ2-1,few,TGTGCTAGCACACCGGATAGCGTTGATGAGCAGTTCTTC,CASTPDSVDEQFF
NA,TRBV2,TRBJ1-5,once,TGTGCCAGCAGTGACGGGGGTCGCAATCAGCCCCAGCATTTT,CASSDGGRNQPQHF
TRBD2,TRBV5-1,TRBJ2-7,NA,TGCGCCAGCAGCGTTTATAGCGGGACCTCCTACGAGCAGTACTTC,CASSVYSGTSYEQYF
NA,TRBV19,TRBJ1-2,NA,TGTGCCAGTACCACAGGACACATAGCTAACTATGGCTACACCTTC,CASTTGHIANYGYTF
TRBD2,TRBV4-1,TRBJ2-7,once,TGCGCCAGCAGCCAAAGTTCTAGCGGCTACGAGCAGTACTTC,CASSQSSSGYEQYF
NA,TRBV10-3,TRBJ2-7,NA,TGTGCCATCAGTGGCAAGGCGGGAAACGGAGACGAGCAGTACTTC,CAISGKAGNGDEQYF
NA,TRBV7-2,TRBJ2-6,NA,TGTGCCAGCAGCGGAGTTTCGGGGGCCAACGTCCTGACTTTC,CASSGVSGANVLTF
NA,TRBV30,TRBJ1-2,NA,TGTGCCTGGAGCAATAGGGGGAACTATGGCTACACCTTC,CAWSNRGNYGYTF
NA,TRBV10-1,TRBJ2-7,NA,TGCGCCAGCAGTGGACAGGGACTGCTATACGAGCAGTACTTC,CASSGQGLLYEQYF
TRBD1,TRBV7-7,TRBJ2-2,NA,TGTGCCAGCAGCCCACGTGATCCGGGACAGGGGGGGGAGCTGTTTTTT,CASSPRDPGQGGELFF
NA,TRBV5-6,TRBJ1-1,NA,TGTGCCAGCAGAAGTAGTGGGGGGACAGCTTTCTTT,CASRSSGGTAFF
TRBD2,TRBV6-4,TRBJ2-7,NA,TGTGCCAGCACCTTATCCTCTAGCGGGAGCACCTACGAGCAGTACTTC,CASTLSSSGSTYEQYF
NA,TRBV14,TRBJ2-5,NA,TGTGCCAGCAGCCAGGGGGGTCAAGAGACCCAGTACTTC,CASSQGGQETQYF
NA,TRBV5-6,TRBJ1-4,NA,TGTGCCAGCACGGCCCGTGAGGAAGGAAAACTGTTTTTT,CASTAREEGKLFF
NA,TRBV30,TRBJ2-6,NA,TGTGCCTGGACCGGGACAAGCTCTGGGGCCAACGTCCTGACTTTC,CAWTGTSSGANVLTF
TRBD2,TRBV27,TRBJ2-1,NA,TGTGCCAGCCGTCCAGGACGAGGGCGGGAGTCTGGCACCGGGCAGTTCTTC,CASRPGRGRESGTGQFF
TRBD2,TRBV5-1,TRBJ2-7,NA,TGCGCCAGCAGCCGGGAGGGCGGGAGCTACGAGCAGTACTTC,CASSREGGSYEQYF
NA,TRBV5-1,TRBJ1-2,NA,TGCGCCAGCAGCTCGGGGACAAAGACTAACTATGGCTACACCTTC,CASSSGTKTNYGYTF
TRBD2,TRBV9,TRBJ2-2,NA,TGTGCCAGCAGCGTAGCTAGCGGGGGGTCTTACACCGGGGAGCTGTTTTTT,CASSVASGGSYTGELFF
TRBD1,TRBV6-5,TRBJ1-2,NA,TGTGCCAGCAGACTAGGACAGGGTCCCTATGGCTACACCTTC,CASRLGQGPYGYTF
NA,TRBV6-6,TRBJ2-1,NA,TGTGCCAGCGCGAGAGTATACAATGAGCAGTTCTTC,CASARVYNEQFF
TRBD2,TRBV25-1,TRBJ2-1,NA,TGTGCCAGCAGTGAGCGGGAGACGAGCTCCTACAATGAGCAGTTCTTC,CASSERETSSYNEQFF
NA,TRBV2,TRBJ2-3,NA,TGTGCCAGCAGTGACCCCGGGATCTCCACAGATACGCAGTATTTT,CASSDPGISTDTQYF
TRBD1,TRBV18,TRBJ1-2,NA,TGTGCCAGCTCACCTCCGACAGGGTGGACTGGCTACACCTTC,CASSPPTGWTGYTF
TRBD1,TRBV30,TRBJ2-7,NA,TGTGCCTGGAGCGGTGGGGGGACAGGGGGCTACGAGCAGTACTTC,CAWSGGGTGGYEQYF